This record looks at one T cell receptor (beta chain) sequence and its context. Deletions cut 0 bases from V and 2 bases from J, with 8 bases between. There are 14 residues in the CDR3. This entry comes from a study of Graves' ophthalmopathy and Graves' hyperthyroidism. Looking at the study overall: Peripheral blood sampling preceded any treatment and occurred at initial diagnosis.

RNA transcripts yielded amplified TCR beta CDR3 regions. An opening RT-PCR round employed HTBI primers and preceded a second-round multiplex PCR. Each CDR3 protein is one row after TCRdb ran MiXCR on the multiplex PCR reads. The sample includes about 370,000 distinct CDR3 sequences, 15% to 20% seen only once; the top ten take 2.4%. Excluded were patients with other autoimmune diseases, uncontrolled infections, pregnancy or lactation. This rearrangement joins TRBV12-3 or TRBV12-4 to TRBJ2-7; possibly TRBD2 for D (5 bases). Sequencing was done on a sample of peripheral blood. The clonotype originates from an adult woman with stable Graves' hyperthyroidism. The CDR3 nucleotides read TGTGCCAGCAGTTTAGCGGAGAGGGCCTACGAGCAGTACTTC. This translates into CASSLAERAYEQYF.